What follows are 11 T cell receptor beta chains derived from one specimen sequenced in a study of blood T cell repertoires in COVID-19. The method was immunoSEQ multiplex PCR; TCRdb's version includes in-frame clones alone and lacks a portion of them. The sample contains around 290,000 clones, approximately 90% of which appear only once. The specimen was PBMCs or T cells enriched from blood (not recorded which). The receptors were sampled from a woman aged 25 to 39 who had recovered from COVID-19.

The chain links TRBV7-9 to TRBJ1-4, with 9 bases that match TRBD1. CDR3 size: 15 residues. Germline lookup yields CDR1 SEHNR and CDR2 FQNEAQ (reference sequence). J lost 6 bases, V lost 6 bases, and 8 bases had no gene match. CDR3 loop: CASSFTTGGDEKLFF. In DNA form, the CDR3 reads TGTGCCAGCAGTTTTACGACAGGGGGAGATGAAAAACTGTTTTTT.

The rearrangement joins TRBV5-4 to TRBJ1-1; no clear D. This CDR3 contains 13 residues. V lost 4 bases and J 0 bases, leaving 7 bases between the germline ends. Germline-derived CDR1 and CDR2 are SGHNT and YYREEE (reference sequence). The CDR3 protein is CASSPLMNTEAFF. The CDR3 DNA is TGTGCCAGCAGCCCCCTAATGAACACTGAAGCTTTCTTT.

This chain connects TRBV30 to TRBJ2-7, with 8 positions matching TRBD1. The CDR3 is 14 amino acids. Germline CDR1 is GTSNPN and CDR2 is SVGIG (reference sequence). V trimming: 0 bases; J trimming: 5 bases; junction bases outside the gene matches: 6. CDR3 region: CAWSVPRGQNEQYF. In DNA form, the CDR3 reads TGTGCCTGGAGTGTCCCCAGGGGGCAGAACGAGCAGTACTTC.

The chain employs TRBV30 and TRBJ2-1, with D tentatively TRBD2 (7 bases). The CDR3 runs 14 residues. Trimming left V 5 bases short and J 0 bases short, with 11 bases between. The germline V gene encodes CDR1 GTSNPN and CDR2 SVGIG (reference sequence). CDR3 coding DNA: TGTGCCTGGGGGAGGGGGAGCTCCTACAATGAGCAGTTCTTC. Translated: CAWGRGSSYNEQFF. The variable domain in full, with the rest retrieved from reference TRBV30 and TRBJ2-1, is SQTIHQWPATLVQPVGSPLSLECTVEGTSNPNLYWYRQAAGRGLQLLFYSVGIGQISSEVPQNLSASRPQDRQFILSSKKLLLSDSGFYLCAWGRGSSYNEQFFGPGTRLTVL.

CDR3 sequence (DNA): TGTGCCAGCAGTTCAGGGGGCAAAAACTACGAGCAGTACTTC. Translation: CASSSGGKNYEQYF. The rearrangement joins TRBV28 to TRBJ2-7; 8 positions match TRBD1. This CDR3 has 14 amino acids. Germline V gene lookup returns CDR1 MDHEN and CDR2 SYDVKM. V shed 4 bases and J 3 bases; nucleotides not matched to a gene: 5.

The V and J genes are TRBV23-1 and TRBJ2-7; 9 bases align to TRBD1. TRBV23-1 is an ORF for which the function is uncertain. The CDR3 runs 17 residues. The V and J ends lost 2 bases and 3 bases, in that order; junction bases with no gene match: 11. Here the CDR3 DNA reads TGCGCCAGCAGTCAAGAGGACAGGGGATCTGGGTGCTACGAGCAGTACTTC. Translated, it gives CASSQEDRGSGCYEQYF.

V usage is TRBV7-2 and J usage is TRBJ1-6; a possible D gene is TRBD1 (6 bases). This CDR3 region has 14 residues. The V gene's germline CDR1 is SGHTA and CDR2 FQGNSA. The V gene lost 8 bases and the J gene lost 9 bases, with 17 bases spanning the gap. CDR3 nucleotides: TGTGCCAGCGGCCTTCACGGGACATCTTCACCCCTCCACTTT. Residues: CASGLHGTSSPLHF.

CDR3 sequence reads: CASSLSVAETYGYTF. DNA of the CDR3: TGTGCCAGTAGTCTCTCCGTCGCAGAAACCTATGGCTACACCTTC. J is TRBJ1-2 and V is TRBV19; no firm D call. V gave up 5 bases and J gave up 4 bases, with 17 bases separating them. The CDR3 loop spans 15 amino acids. Germline V gives CDR1 LNHDA, CDR2 SQIVND (reference sequence).

This chain links TRBV7-8 with TRBJ2-3; D unresolved. Trimming removed 5 bases from V and 5 bases from J, with 20 bases in between. Per germline, CDR1 SGHVS and CDR2 FQNEAQ. CDR3 length: 16 amino acids. DNA of the CDR3: TGTGCCAGCAGCCCTAGATTAGGTCCCTCCGTAGATACGCAGTATTTT. Translation: CASSPRLGPSVDTQYF. The full variable domain, rest sourced from reference TRBV7-8 and TRBJ2-3, is GAGVSQSPRYKVAKRGQDVALRCDPISGHVSLFWYQQALGQGPEFLTYFQNEAQLDKSGLPSDRFFAERPEGSVSTLKIQRTQQEDSAVYLCASSPRLGPSVDTQYFGPGTRLTVL.

The gene calls are TRBV18 and TRBJ2-1; 11 bases agree with TRBD2. Germline V gene data show CDR1 as KGHSH and CDR2 as LQKENI. CDR3 length equals 17 residues. J was trimmed by 3 bases and V by 6 bases; bases with no gene match: 10. CDR3 bases: TGTGCCAGCTCGCCCCGACCAGGGACTAGCGGCTACAATGAGCAGTTCTTC. This encodes CASSPRPGTSGYNEQFF.

The rearrangement links TRBV27 to TRBJ2-4; a weak D match, TRBD2 (5 bases). The CDR3 has 13 residues. V was cut by 2 bases and J by 9 bases, with 11 bases left in between. Looked up from germline, CDR1 is MNHEY and CDR2 is SMNVEV (reference sequence). CDR3 DNA sequence: TGTGCCAGCAGTTTAGGGAAGAGGGCCATTCAGTACTTC. It translates to CASSLGKRAIQYF.